These T cell receptor beta chains were read from a single sample in a study of T cell responses to AZD1222 COVID-19 vaccine. Only in-frame clones appear in the TCRdb table, and some are missing; sequencing was by immunoSEQ multiplex PCR. The table includes more than 50,000 clones, 79% detected once. The sequenced sample was peripheral blood, obtained on day 0 of MenACWY control vaccination. The receptors originated from an adult in good health. CDR3s include the opening cysteine and the closing phenylalanine or tryptophan. The order of the fields is clone size, D gene, J gene, CDR3 length, V gene, CDR3 DNA, CDR3 protein. The D gene is left open where the match is weak. A clone size is listed for some rows: how often the clone was seen (once, few, many), or a class if it is expanded.

clone size: .; D gene: .; J gene: TRBJ2-1; CDR3 length: 12; V gene: TRBV7-9; CDR3 DNA: TGTGCCAGCAGCGCAGACTGGACTGAGCAGTTCTTC; CDR3 protein: CASSADWTEQFF
clone size: .; D gene: .; J gene: TRBJ1-5; CDR3 length: 13; V gene: TRBV15; CDR3 DNA: TGTGCCACCTCCGAAAGAGTCAATCAGCCCCAGCATTTT; CDR3 protein: CATSERVNQPQHF
clone size: medium-sized; D gene: .; J gene: TRBJ1-5; CDR3 length: 15; V gene: TRBV6-1; CDR3 DNA: TGTGCCAGCAGTGAAGATGGGCAGGGGAATCAGCCCCAGCATTTT; CDR3 protein: CASSEDGQGNQPQHF
clone size: .; D gene: .; J gene: TRBJ1-6; CDR3 length: 14; V gene: TRBV19; CDR3 DNA: TGTGCCAGTAGTAAAGCGGGGGGTAATTCACCCCTCCACTTT; CDR3 protein: CASSKAGGNSPLHF
clone size: few; D gene: TRBD1; J gene: TRBJ1-1; CDR3 length: 14; V gene: TRBV28; CDR3 DNA: TGTGCCAGCAGTTCAGGACAGGGAGGCTCTGAAGCTTTCTTT; CDR3 protein: CASSSGQGGSEAFF
clone size: .; D gene: TRBD2; J gene: TRBJ2-1; CDR3 length: 14; V gene: TRBV4-2; CDR3 DNA: TGTGCCAGCAGCCCAGCGGGGGGGTACAATGAGCAGTTCTTC; CDR3 protein: CASSPAGGYNEQFF
clone size: .; D gene: .; J gene: TRBJ2-7; CDR3 length: 15; V gene: TRBV7-9; CDR3 DNA: TGTGCCAGCAGCTTAGGAGACAAGAGCTCCTACGAGCAGTACTTC; CDR3 protein: CASSLGDKSSYEQYF
clone size: .; D gene: TRBD1; J gene: TRBJ2-3; CDR3 length: 14; V gene: TRBV7-2; CDR3 DNA: TGTGCCAGCAGCCAAGGGACAGGGAAGGGTACGCAGTATTTT; CDR3 protein: CASSQGTGKGTQYF
clone size: .; D gene: .; J gene: TRBJ1-1; CDR3 length: 14; V gene: TRBV11-2; CDR3 DNA: TGTGCCAGCAGCTCAACCGGTTATAACACTGAAGCTTTCTTT; CDR3 protein: CASSSTGYNTEAFF
clone size: .; D gene: TRBD1; J gene: TRBJ1-1; CDR3 length: 15; V gene: TRBV5-5; CDR3 DNA: TGTGCCAGCAGCTGGGGACAGGGTTCGGTCACTGAAGCTTTCTTT; CDR3 protein: CASSWGQGSVTEAFF
clone size: .; D gene: TRBD1; J gene: TRBJ1-1; CDR3 length: 15; V gene: TRBV5-1; CDR3 DNA: TGCGCCAGCAGCTTGGTCTCAGGGGGCGCGACTGAAGCTTTCTTT; CDR3 protein: CASSLVSGGATEAFF
clone size: once; D gene: .; J gene: TRBJ1-2; CDR3 length: 14; V gene: TRBV21-1; CDR3 DNA: TGTGCCAGCAGCAATGACAGGATCCACTATGGCTACACCTTC; CDR3 protein: CASSNDRIHYGYTF
clone size: once; D gene: .; J gene: TRBJ2-1; CDR3 length: 14; V gene: TRBV7-9; CDR3 DNA: TGTGCCAGCAGCCGCCGGGACTTAAACAATGAGCAGTTCTTC; CDR3 protein: CASSRRDLNNEQFF
clone size: few; D gene: .; J gene: TRBJ2-3; CDR3 length: 13; V gene: TRBV6-1; CDR3 DNA: TGTGCCAGCAGTGAAGAACGGAAAGATACGCAGTATTTT; CDR3 protein: CASSEERKDTQYF
clone size: .; D gene: .; J gene: TRBJ1-1; CDR3 length: 12; V gene: TRBV21-1; CDR3 DNA: TGTGCCAGCAGCAATGTGAACACTGAAGCTTTCTTT; CDR3 protein: CASSNVNTEAFF
clone size: few; D gene: .; J gene: TRBJ2-1; CDR3 length: 10; V gene: TRBV20-1; CDR3 DNA: TGCAGTGCCCGAGCCAGGGAGCAGTTCTTC; CDR3 protein: CSARAREQFF
clone size: once; D gene: .; J gene: TRBJ1-2; CDR3 length: 13; V gene: TRBV10-3; CDR3 DNA: TGTGCCATCAGGGTACGGGAGGAGGATGGCTACACCTTC; CDR3 protein: CAIRVREEDGYTF
clone size: .; D gene: .; J gene: TRBJ1-1; CDR3 length: 15; V gene: TRBV6-5; CDR3 DNA: TGTGCCAGCAGTTACTTTGGGGTTAGGAACACTGAAGCTTTCTTT; CDR3 protein: CASSYFGVRNTEAFF
clone size: .; D gene: TRBD2; J gene: TRBJ2-2; CDR3 length: 13; V gene: TRBV2; CDR3 DNA: TGTGCCAGCAAAGCGGGAGTTGACGGGGAGCTGTTTTTT; CDR3 protein: CASKAGVDGELFF
clone size: .; D gene: .; J gene: TRBJ1-1; CDR3 length: 13; V gene: TRBV28; CDR3 DNA: TGTGCCAGCAGTTTAGGGTTCCCTTCTGAAGCTTTCTTT; CDR3 protein: CASSLGFPSEAFF
clone size: .; D gene: .; J gene: TRBJ2-1; CDR3 length: 13; V gene: TRBV27; CDR3 DNA: TGTGCCAGCAGTTTAGTGTTCAACAATGAGCAGTTCTTC; CDR3 protein: CASSLVFNNEQFF
clone size: many; D gene: TRBD2; J gene: TRBJ2-1; CDR3 length: 18; V gene: TRBV11-2; CDR3 DNA: TGTGCCAGCAGCTTATCCCAAAAGGGTAGCGGGAGTAGGGGTGAGCAGTTCTTC; CDR3 protein: CASSLSQKGSGSRGEQFF
clone size: .; D gene: .; J gene: TRBJ2-7; CDR3 length: 15; V gene: TRBV11-2; CDR3 DNA: TGTGCCAGCAGGAGACTCGGGACGGCGAGCTACGAGCAGTACTTC; CDR3 protein: CASRRLGTASYEQYF
clone size: .; D gene: TRBD2; J gene: TRBJ2-3; CDR3 length: 14; V gene: TRBV28; CDR3 DNA: TGTGCCAGCAGGGCGGGAGGGACCACAGATACGCAGTATTTT; CDR3 protein: CASRAGGTTDTQYF
clone size: .; D gene: TRBD1; J gene: TRBJ2-6; CDR3 length: 17; V gene: TRBV9; CDR3 DNA: TGTGCCAGCAGCTACGGGACAGGAGTCTCTGGGGCCAACGTCCTGACTTTC; CDR3 protein: CASSYGTGVSGANVLTF
clone size: .; D gene: .; J gene: TRBJ1-2; CDR3 length: 11; V gene: TRBV30; CDR3 DNA: TGTGCCTGGAGCAGAGGCTATGGCTACACCTTC; CDR3 protein: CAWSRGYGYTF